The 6 T cell receptor beta chains in this list originate from one sample, sequenced in a study of cytomegalovirus exposure and HLA in healthy donors. Sequencing used immunoSEQ multiplex PCR; TCRdb keeps in-frame clones, though not all of them. The sample records about 130,000 clones, about 87% being singletons. The sample taken for sequencing was PBMCs. Receptors were obtained from a woman between 25 and 40 years old in good health and CMV-seropositive.

The CDR3 DNA is TGCGCCAGCAGCCCGGGACACCTTAACTATGGCTACACCTTC. The encoded protein is CASSPGHLNYGYTF. This chain links TRBV4-1 with TRBJ1-2, with D possibly TRBD1 on 6 matching bases. In germline, CDR1 is MGHRA, CDR2 YSYEKL. V lost 4 bases and J 1 base, leaving 10 bases between the germline ends. This CDR3 has 14 residues.

The V gene is TRBV7-9, the J gene TRBJ1-6; TRBD1 might be the D (6 bases). CDR1 is SEHNR and CDR2 is FQNEAQ in the germline V gene (reference sequence). The CDR3 loop spans 16 amino acids. V was shortened by 1 base and J by 7 bases, with 14 bases between the two germline ends. The CDR3 DNA sequence: TGTGCCAGCAGCTTAGATCTCGACAGGCGAAATTCACCCCTCCACTTT. Its protein is CASSLDLDRRNSPLHF.

The gene calls are TRBV7-2 and TRBJ1-5; 10 bases match TRBD1. The CDR3 loop spans 14 amino acids. Losses at the gene ends were 5 bases for V and 11 bases for J; bases not matched to a gene: 9. Per the germline V gene, CDR1 is SGHTA and CDR2 is FQGNSA. The CDR3 here is CASSLAGTGESQHF. CDR3 DNA sequence: TGTGCCAGCAGCCTGGCCGGGACAGGGGAGTCCCAGCATTTT.

This clone was counted a single time. The chain couples TRBV9 to TRBJ1-2; 11 bases line up with TRBD1. This CDR3 comprises 14 residues. The trim removed 4 bases at V and 8 bases at J, leaving 7 bases unmatched. Germline V gene data show CDR1 as SGDLS and CDR2 as YYNGEE. The CDR3 DNA reads as TGTGCCAGCAGCTCCATGGACAGGGGGCACGGCTACACCTTC. This encodes CASSSMDRGHGYTF.

DNA for the CDR3: TGTGCCAGCAGTTTACGCCCCAGGGTAGCGGCCTACAATGAGCAGTTCTTC. It is translated as CASSLRPRVAAYNEQFF. This chain connects TRBV27 to TRBJ2-1; tentatively, D is TRBD2 (6 bases). The germline V gene encodes CDR1 MNHEY and CDR2 SMNVEV (reference sequence). V dropped 2 bases and J dropped 2 bases, with 16 bases sitting between them. CDR3 length equals 17 residues.

The chain is built from TRBV7-9 and TRBJ1-3; 8 bases are shared with TRBD1. Germline CDR1 and CDR2: SEHNR and FQNEAQ (reference sequence). Germline trimming cut 5 bases from V and 3 bases from J; bases unmatched to any gene: 6. The CDR3 has 15 residues. The CDR3 bases are TGTGCCAGCAGCGCCTCGGACAGGGATGGAAACACCATATATTTT. Residues: CASSASDRDGNTIYF.